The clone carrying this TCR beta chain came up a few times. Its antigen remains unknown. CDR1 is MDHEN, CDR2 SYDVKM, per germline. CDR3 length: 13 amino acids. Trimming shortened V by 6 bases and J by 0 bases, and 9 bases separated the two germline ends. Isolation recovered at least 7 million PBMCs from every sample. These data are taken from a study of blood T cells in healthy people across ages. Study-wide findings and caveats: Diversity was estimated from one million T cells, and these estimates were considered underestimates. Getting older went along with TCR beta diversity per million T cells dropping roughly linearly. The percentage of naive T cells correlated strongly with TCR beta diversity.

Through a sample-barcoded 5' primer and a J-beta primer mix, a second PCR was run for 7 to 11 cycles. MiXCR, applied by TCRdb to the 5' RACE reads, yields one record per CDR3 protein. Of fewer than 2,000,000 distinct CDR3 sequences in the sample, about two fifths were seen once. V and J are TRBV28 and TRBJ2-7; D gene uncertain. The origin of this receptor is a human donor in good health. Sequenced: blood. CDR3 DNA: TGTGCCAGCAGCAGGCAGATCTCCTACGAGCAGTACTTC. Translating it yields CASSRQISYEQYF.